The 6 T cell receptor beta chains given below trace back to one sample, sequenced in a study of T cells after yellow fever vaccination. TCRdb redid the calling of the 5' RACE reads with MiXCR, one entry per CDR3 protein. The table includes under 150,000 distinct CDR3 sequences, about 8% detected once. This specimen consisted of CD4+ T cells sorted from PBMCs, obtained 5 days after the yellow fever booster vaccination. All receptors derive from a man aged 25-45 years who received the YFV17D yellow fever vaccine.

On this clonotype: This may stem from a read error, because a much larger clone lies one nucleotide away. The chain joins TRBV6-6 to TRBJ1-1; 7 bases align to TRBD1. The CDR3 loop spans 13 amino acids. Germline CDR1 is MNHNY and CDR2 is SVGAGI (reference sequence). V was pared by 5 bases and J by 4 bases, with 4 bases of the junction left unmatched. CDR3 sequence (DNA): TGTGCCAGCAGTGCAACAGGGGCCACTGAAGCTTTCTTT. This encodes CASSATGATEAFF.

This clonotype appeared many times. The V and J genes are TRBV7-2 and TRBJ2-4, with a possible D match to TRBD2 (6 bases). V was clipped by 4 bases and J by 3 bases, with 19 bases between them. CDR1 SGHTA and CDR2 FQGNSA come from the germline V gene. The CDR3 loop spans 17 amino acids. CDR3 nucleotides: TGTGCCAGCAGCTGGGGGGTTCTCAAAGGAGGCAAAAACATTCAGTACTTC. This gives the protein CASSWGVLKGGKNIQYF.

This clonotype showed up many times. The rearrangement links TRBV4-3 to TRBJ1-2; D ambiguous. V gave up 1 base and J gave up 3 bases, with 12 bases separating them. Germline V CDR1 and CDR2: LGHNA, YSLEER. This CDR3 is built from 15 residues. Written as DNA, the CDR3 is TGCGCCAGCAGCCAAGCTCGGGGAATGGACTATGGCTACACCTTC. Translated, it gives CASSQARGMDYGYTF.

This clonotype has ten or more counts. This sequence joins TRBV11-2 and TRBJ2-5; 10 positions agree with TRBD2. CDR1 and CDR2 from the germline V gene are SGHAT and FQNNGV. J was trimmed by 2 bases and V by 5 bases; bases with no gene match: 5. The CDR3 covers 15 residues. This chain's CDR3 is CASSLGLAVQETQYF. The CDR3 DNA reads TGTGCCAGCAGCCTTGGACTAGCGGTACAAGAGACCCAGTACTTC.

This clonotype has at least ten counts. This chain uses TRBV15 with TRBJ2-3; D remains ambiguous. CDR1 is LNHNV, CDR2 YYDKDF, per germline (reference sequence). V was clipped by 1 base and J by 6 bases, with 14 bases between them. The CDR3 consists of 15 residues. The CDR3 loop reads CATSRATPSKDTQYF. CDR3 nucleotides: TGTGCCACCAGCAGAGCGACACCCTCAAAGGATACGCAGTATTTT.

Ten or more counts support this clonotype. The DNA for the CDR3 is TGCAGTGCTAGAGGAGCTAGCGGCAAGAACACAGATACGCAGTATTTT. Its translation: CSARGASGKNTDTQYF. The chain employs TRBV20-1 and TRBJ2-3; 7 nucleotides align to TRBD2. This CDR3 comprises 16 residues. The germline CDR1 and CDR2 sequences are DFQATT and SNEGSKA (reference sequence). The trim removed 1 base at V and 2 bases at J, leaving 9 bases unmatched.